The 27 T cell receptor beta chains in this list originate from one sample, sequenced in a study of CD8+ T cells in alopecia areata. RNA was isolated and reverse transcribed to cDNA, the sequencing template. TCRdb's table, derived via immunoSEQ multiplex PCR, lists solely in-frame clones and lacks some. The sample shows 200,000 to 250,000 clones, over 60% of them seen only once. Specified treatment: oral pan-JAK inhibitor, 5-10 mg twice daily. The sequenced sample was CD4+ T cells sorted from blood, obtained around week 46, from a patient treated with tofacitinib. All receptors come from a human donor with alopecia areata.

The chain carries TRBV4-3 and TRBJ2-2; no definite D call. V was clipped by 1 base and J by 5 bases, with 11 bases between them. The CDR3 extends over 15 amino acids. Germline CDR1 is LGHNA and CDR2 is YSLEER. The CDR3 reads CASSQAEGWTGELFF. The CDR3 coding sequence is TGCGCCAGCAGCCAAGCTGAAGGGTGGACCGGGGAGCTGTTTTTT.

In its sample, this clone was seen a few times. The genes are TRBV7-2 and TRBJ1-1, with no clear D. The ends were cut back, 1 base at V and 11 bases at J, with 14 bases in the middle. The CDR3 has 13 residues. CDR1 and CDR2 from the germline V gene are SGHTA and FQGNSA. CDR3 sequence reads: CASSLDRTGGAFF. The CDR3 nucleotides read TGTGCCAGCAGCTTAGATCGGACGGGAGGGGCTTTCTTT. Using reference TRBV7-2 and TRBJ1-1 for the parts outside the CDR3, the full variable domain is GAGVSQSPSNKVTEKGKDVELRCDPISGHTALYWYRQSLGQGLEFLIYFQGNSAPDKSGLPSDRFSAERTGGSVSTLTIQRTQQEDSAVYLCASSLDRTGGAFFGQGTRLTVV.

This chain joins TRBV7-2 and TRBJ1-5; D perhaps matches TRBD1 (6 bases). This CDR3 has 14 amino acids. V was shortened by 4 bases and J by 9 bases, with 16 bases between the two germline ends. The germline V gene encodes CDR1 SGHTA and CDR2 FQGNSA. CDR3 protein: CASSYGQLPSPQHF. DNA for the CDR3: TGTGCCAGCAGCTATGGACAGCTCCCATCGCCCCAGCATTTT.

V and J are TRBV19 and TRBJ2-3, with D perhaps matching TRBD1 or TRBD2 (6 bases each). This CDR3 is 14 amino acids long. From germline, CDR1 is LNHDA and CDR2 SQIVND (reference sequence). V was pared by 3 bases and J by 2 bases, with 9 bases between. The CDR3 DNA reads TGTGCCAGTAGTATCTCGGGGGCCACAGATACGCAGTATTTT. This gives the protein CASSISGATDTQYF. The full variable domain, its missing parts supplied by reference TRBV19 and TRBJ2-3, is DGGITQSPKYLFRKEGQNVTLSCEQNLNHDAMYWYRQDPGQGLRLIYYSQIVNDFQKGDIAEGYSVSREKKESFPLTVTSAQKNPTAFYLCASSISGATDTQYFGPGTRLTVL.

The rearrangement uses TRBV30 and TRBJ2-2; D possibly corresponds to TRBD2 (5 bases). V lost 5 bases to trimming and J lost 0 bases, with 7 bases between them. Germline CDR1 reads GTSNPN; CDR2 reads SVGIG (reference sequence). The CDR3 loop spans 13 amino acids. The CDR3 bases are TGTGCCTGGGAGGGAACGAACACCGGGGAGCTGTTTTTT. Protein sequence: CAWEGTNTGELFF.

The CDR3: CASYSNGGYTF. The CDR3 DNA follows: TGTGCCAGCTACTCAAACGGAGGCTACACCTTC. The chain has TRBV6-5 and TRBJ1-2; D is ambiguous. CDR1 and CDR2 (germline): MNHEY, SVGAGI. The CDR3 loop spans 11 amino acids. V dropped 8 bases and J dropped 8 bases, with 12 bases sitting between them.

This clone was observed a few times. The CDR3 protein is CASSPRTSGGSNTGELFF. DNA for the CDR3: TGTGCCAGCAGCCCTCGGACTAGCGGGGGATCGAACACCGGGGAGCTGTTTTTT. The rearrangement links TRBV7-7 to TRBJ2-2; TRBD2 agrees at 13 bases. The CDR3 sequence is 18 residues long. V trimming: 5 bases; J trimming: 0 bases; junction bases outside the gene matches: 6. Germline CDR1 reads SSHAT; CDR2 reads FNYEAQ (reference sequence). The whole variable domain, filled in from reference TRBV7-7 and TRBJ2-2, reads GAGVSQSPRYKVTKRGQDVTLRCDPISSHATLYWYQQALGQGPEFLTYFNYEAQPDKSGLPSDRFSAERPEGSISTLTIQRTEQRDSAMYRCASSPRTSGGSNTGELFFGEGSRLTVL.

The CDR3 protein is CSVRAEGMGQPQHF. Here the CDR3 DNA reads TGCAGCGTAAGGGCGGAGGGAATGGGTCAGCCCCAGCATTTT. This sequence joins TRBV29-1 and TRBJ1-5, with D hard to call. This CDR3 is built from 14 residues. V shed 6 bases and J shed 6 bases, with 18 bases lying between them. From germline, CDR1 is SQVTM and CDR2 ANQGSEA.

This clone was detected only a few times. The chain joins TRBV14 to TRBJ1-1; D gene ambiguous. The V and J ends lost 0 bases and 2 bases respectively, with 10 bases between them. The CDR3 contains 15 residues. Germline lookup yields CDR1 SGHDN and CDR2 FVKESK. CDR3: CASSQDGHLNTEAFF. CDR3 nucleotides: TGTGCCAGCAGCCAAGATGGCCATCTAAACACTGAAGCTTTCTTT.

CDR3 sequence: CASSVRDRVGSTEAFF. The CDR3 DNA is TGCGCCAGCAGTGTCCGGGACAGGGTAGGAAGCACTGAAGCTTTCTTT. V is TRBV10-2 and J is TRBJ1-1, with 9 positions matching TRBD1. The CDR3 totals 16 residues. V dropped 4 bases and J dropped 4; count of bases not matched to a gene: 10. Germline CDR1 reads WSHSY; CDR2 reads SAAADI.

The rearrangement joins TRBV29-1 to TRBJ2-3; weak D call: TRBD1 (5 bases). The CDR3 consists of 10 residues. Germline CDR1 SQVTM, CDR2 ANQGSEA. CDR3 loop: CSTGLDTQYF. The CDR3 DNA follows: TGCAGTACAGGCCTAGATACGCAGTATTTT.

This clone was seen repeatedly, ten times or more. The rearrangement joins TRBV7-3 to TRBJ2-3, with 9 positions matching TRBD1. CDR3 length: 14 amino acids. Looked up from germline, CDR1 is SGHTA and CDR2 is FQGTGA. J lost 2 bases, V lost 5 bases, and 2 bases had no gene match. This chain's CDR3 is CASSNRGPTDTQYF. CDR3 in DNA: TGTGCCAGCAGCAACAGGGGGCCCACAGATACGCAGTATTTT.

This clone was recorded only once. This chain connects TRBV5-1 to TRBJ1-4; D is uncertain. Trimming stripped 2 bases from V and 0 bases from J, with 11 bases between. The CDR3 covers 16 residues. The germline V gene has CDR1 SGHRS and CDR2 YFSETQ. This chain's CDR3 is CASSLFSGPTNEKLFF. CDR3 sequence (DNA): TGCGCCAGCAGCTTATTTTCCGGTCCAACTAATGAAAAACTGTTTTTT.

The chain carries TRBV7-9 and TRBJ1-1; weak D call: TRBD1 (5 bases). The CDR3 is 15 residues long. V shed 5 bases and J shed 1 base, with 14 bases lying between them. Germline-derived CDR1 and CDR2 are SEHNR and FQNEAQ (reference sequence). Here the CDR3 DNA reads TGTGCCAGCAGCGCAGGGCACAATTCGAACACTGAAGCTTTCTTT. It translates to CASSAGHNSNTEAFF.

The chain has TRBV27 and TRBJ2-4; 10 nucleotides line up with TRBD2. This CDR3 has 16 residues. CDR1 and CDR2 from the germline V gene are MNHEY and SMNVEV (reference sequence). The V gene end was trimmed by 5 bases and the J gene end by 3 bases; junction bases not matched to a gene: 7. The chain's CDR3 is CASSPRQRGGKNIQYF. As DNA, the CDR3 is TGTGCCAGCAGTCCCAGACAGCGGGGGGGCAAAAACATTCAGTACTTC.

The chain carries TRBV4-3 and TRBJ2-4; D perhaps matches TRBD2 (5 bases). This CDR3 has 17 residues. Trimming removed 0 bases at V and 4 bases at J, with 16 bases between. Germline CDR1 reads LGHNA; CDR2 reads YSLEER. The chain's CDR3 is CASSQDWVLGGKNIQYF. The CDR3 bases are TGCGCCAGCAGCCAAGATTGGGTGCTAGGAGGTAAAAACATTCAGTACTTC.

The V and J genes are TRBV7-7 and TRBJ2-1; possibly TRBD1 for D (6 bases). V gave up 0 bases and J gave up 5 bases, with 11 bases separating them. The length of the CDR3 is 15 residues. The germline V gene encodes CDR1 SSHAT and CDR2 FNYEAQ (reference sequence). The CDR3 bases are TGTGCCAGCAGCTTAGCGCCCAGGACAGACAATGAGCAGTTCTTC. Translating it yields CASSLAPRTDNEQFF.

About this clone itself: Compared with germline, one end of the junction differs, possibly owing to a read error. The chain has TRBV29-1 and TRBJ2-1; the D gene is possibly TRBD2 (6 bases). Germline V gives CDR1 SQVTM, CDR2 ANQGSEA. This CDR3 is built from 14 residues. The CDR3 region is CSVVAGSSYNGQFF. CDR3 bases: TGCAGCGTTGTTGCGGGGAGCTCCTACAATGGGCAGTTCTTC.

The V and J genes are TRBV19 and TRBJ2-5; no clear D gene. The V gene's germline CDR1 is LNHDA and CDR2 SQIVND (reference sequence). Trimming cost V 8 bases and J 5 bases, with 15 bases left between them. The CDR3 sequence is 13 residues long. The CDR3 protein is CASSQRGWETQYF. CDR3 coding DNA: TGTGCCAGTTCCCAAAGAGGTTGGGAGACCCAGTACTTC.

There are a few counts of this clone. The chain combines TRBV4-3 with TRBJ2-1; 7 nucleotides line up with TRBD1. Germline lookup yields CDR1 LGHNA and CDR2 YSLEER. This CDR3 is built from 16 residues. Trimming cost V 3 bases and J 4 bases; bases outside gene matches: 9. The CDR3 nucleotides read TGCGCCAGCAGCCAGGGCACGGACAGGACTTACAATGAGCAGTTCTTC. This gives the protein CASSQGTDRTYNEQFF.

The V gene is TRBV28, the J gene TRBJ1-6; D ambiguous. V was trimmed by 8 bases and J by 6 bases, leaving 14 bases between them. CDR3 length: 14 residues. The V gene's germline CDR1 is MDHEN and CDR2 SYDVKM. CDR3 nucleotide sequence: TGTGCCAGCTTGAGGCAGGCCACTAATTCACCCCTCCACTTT. This gives the protein CASLRQATNSPLHF.

This rearrangement joins TRBV29-1 to TRBJ2-7; tentative D call: TRBD1 (6 bases). Per the germline V gene, CDR1 is SQVTM and CDR2 is ANQGSEA. V was clipped by 4 bases and J by 5 bases, with 15 bases between them. The CDR3 extends over 13 amino acids. This CDR3 is CSVVGRGINEQYF. CDR3 in DNA: TGCAGCGTTGTCGGCAGGGGTATCAACGAGCAGTACTTC.

This clone was counted between two and nine times. The gene calls are TRBV7-2 and TRBJ2-3; TRBD1 might be the D (5 bases). Germline-derived CDR1 and CDR2 are SGHTA and FQGNSA. Trimming took off 1 base at V and 4 bases at J, with 9 bases between the two ends. The CDR3 consists of 14 residues. The CDR3: CASSLVQGPDTQYF. The CDR3 bases are TGTGCCAGCAGCTTAGTGCAGGGCCCAGATACGCAGTATTTT.

J is TRBJ1-2 and V is TRBV2, with 8 bases that match TRBD1. Per germline, CDR1 SNHLY and CDR2 FYNNEI. The CDR3 runs 14 residues. Unmatched junction bases numbered 8, after V lost 4 bases and J lost 7 bases. In DNA form, the CDR3 reads TGTGCCAGCAGTGTTGGGCAGGGGGCGTCTGGCTACACCTTC. This encodes CASSVGQGASGYTF. Combining the CDR3 with reference TRBV2 and TRBJ1-2 gives the whole variable domain EPEVTQTPSHQVTQMGQEVILRCVPISNHLYFYWYRQILGQKVEFLVSFYNNEISEKSEIFDDQFSVERPDGSNFTLKIRSTKLEDSAMYFCASSVGQGASGYTFGSGTRLTVV.

Of note for this clone: Compared with germline, one end of the junction differs, possibly owing to a read error. The rearrangement joins TRBV5-6 to TRBJ1-1; D possibly corresponds to TRBD1 (5 bases). There are 15 residues in the CDR3. Per the germline V gene, CDR1 is SGHDT and CDR2 is YYEEEE. The CDR3 DNA reads as TGTGCGAGCAGTTCCCCACCCCGGGGACCCACTGAAGCTTTCTTT. Its protein is CASSSPPRGPTEAFF.

The chain uses TRBV23-1 and TRBJ1-1; 7 bases agree with TRBD1. TRBV23-1 is filed as an ORF, its function uncertain. J lost 1 base, V lost 3 bases, and 14 bases had no gene match. The CDR3 is made up of 18 amino acids. The CDR3 loop is CASSQTDRQPPSNTEAFF. CDR3 nucleotide sequence: TGCGCCAGCAGTCAGACGGACAGGCAACCTCCATCGAACACTGAAGCTTTCTTT.

This chain links TRBV5-4 with TRBJ1-2; D unresolved. The CDR3 sequence is 15 residues long. Per germline, CDR1 SGHNT and CDR2 YYREEE (reference sequence). The germline V and J ends were trimmed by 1 base and 2 bases, with 12 bases remaining between them. This CDR3 reads CASSLSLGPNYGYTF. CDR3 in DNA: TGTGCCAGCAGCTTGAGTTTGGGCCCAAACTATGGCTACACCTTC. Full variable domain (rest looked up from reference TRBV5-4 and TRBJ1-2): ETGVTQSPTHLIKTRGQQVTLRCSSQSGHNTVSWYQQALGQGPQFIFQYYREEENGRGNFPPRFSGLQFPNYSSELNVNALELDDSALYLCASSLSLGPNYGYTFGSGTRLTVV.